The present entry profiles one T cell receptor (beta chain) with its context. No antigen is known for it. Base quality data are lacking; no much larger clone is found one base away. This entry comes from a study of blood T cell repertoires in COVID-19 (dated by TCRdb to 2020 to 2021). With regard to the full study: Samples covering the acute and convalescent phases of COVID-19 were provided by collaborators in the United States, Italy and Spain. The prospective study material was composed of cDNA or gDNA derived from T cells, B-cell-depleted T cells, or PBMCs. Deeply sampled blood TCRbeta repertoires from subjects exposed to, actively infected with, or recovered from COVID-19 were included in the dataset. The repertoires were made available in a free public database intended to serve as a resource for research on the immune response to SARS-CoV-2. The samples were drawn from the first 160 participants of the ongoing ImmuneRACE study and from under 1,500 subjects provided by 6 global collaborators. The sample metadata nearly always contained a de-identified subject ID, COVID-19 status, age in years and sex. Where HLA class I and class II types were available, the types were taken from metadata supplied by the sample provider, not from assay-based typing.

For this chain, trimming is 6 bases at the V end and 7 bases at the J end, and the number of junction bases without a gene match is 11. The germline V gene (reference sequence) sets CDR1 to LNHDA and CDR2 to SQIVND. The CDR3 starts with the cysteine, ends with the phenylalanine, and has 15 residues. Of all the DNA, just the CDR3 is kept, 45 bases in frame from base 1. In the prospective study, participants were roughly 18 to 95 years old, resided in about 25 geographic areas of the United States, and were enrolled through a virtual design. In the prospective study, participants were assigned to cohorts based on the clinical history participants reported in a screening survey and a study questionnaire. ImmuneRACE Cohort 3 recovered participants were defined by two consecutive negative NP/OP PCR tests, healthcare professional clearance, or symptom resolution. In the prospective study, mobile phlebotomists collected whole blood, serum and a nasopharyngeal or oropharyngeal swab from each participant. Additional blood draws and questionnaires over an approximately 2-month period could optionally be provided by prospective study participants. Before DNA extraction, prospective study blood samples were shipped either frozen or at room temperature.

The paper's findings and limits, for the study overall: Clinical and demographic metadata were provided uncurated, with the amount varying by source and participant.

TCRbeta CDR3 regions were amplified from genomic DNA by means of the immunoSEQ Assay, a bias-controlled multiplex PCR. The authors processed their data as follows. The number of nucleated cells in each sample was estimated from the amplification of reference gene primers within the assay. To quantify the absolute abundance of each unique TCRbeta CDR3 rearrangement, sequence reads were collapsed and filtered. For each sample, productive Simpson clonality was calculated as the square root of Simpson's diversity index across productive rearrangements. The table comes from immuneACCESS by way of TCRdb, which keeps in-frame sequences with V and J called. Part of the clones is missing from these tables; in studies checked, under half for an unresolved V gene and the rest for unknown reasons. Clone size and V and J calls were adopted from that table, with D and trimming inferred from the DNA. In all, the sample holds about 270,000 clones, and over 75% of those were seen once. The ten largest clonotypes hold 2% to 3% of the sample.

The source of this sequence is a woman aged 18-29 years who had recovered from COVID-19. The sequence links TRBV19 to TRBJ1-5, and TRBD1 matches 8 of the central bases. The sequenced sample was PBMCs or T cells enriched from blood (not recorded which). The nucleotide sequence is TGTGCCAGTAGAAAAGAGGCAGGGGGCGGGCAGCCCCAGCATTTT. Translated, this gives CASRKEAGGGQPQHF.